This TCR beta chain stems from a study of molecular identifiers for immune sequencing clone quantification. TCRdb analysed the PCR reads with MiXCR anew, one entry per CDR3 protein. The table has around 300,000 distinct CDR3 sequences, roughly a quarter seen once. On this clonotype: A much larger clone is a single base away; this may be a read error.

This sequence was found in a human donor in good health. Some libraries in this study had Jurkat cell RNA spiked in. Sequenced input: naive CD8+ T cells from blood, with Jurkat cell RNA spiked in. Subset specified: FACS-sorted CD8+CD4-CCR7+CD45RA+ naive T cells.

The CDR3 is CASSLFFTDMQYF. The CDR3 DNA reads as TGTGCCAGCAGCCTATTCTTTACAGATATGCAGTATTTT. V gene TRBV14 combines with J gene TRBJ2-3; D unresolved. CDR3 size: 13 residues. Germline CDR1 and CDR2: SGHDN and FVKESK.